Reported below is one T cell receptor (beta chain). No antigen is known for it. Base qualities were left out, and no much larger clone turns up one base away. CDR1 and CDR2 are drawn from the germline V gene: MDHEN, SYDVKM. The CDR3, from cysteine to phenylalanine, totals 15 residues. Solely the CDR3 DNA is kept, with 45 bases framed from the first base. From V the trimming removes 5 bases and from J it removes 7 bases, while the gene matches leave 6 bases of the junction unaccounted for. The data are from a study of pediatric ulcerative colitis (dated by TCRdb to between 2018 and 2021). In the study overall: Pancolitis was present in several ulcerative colitis patients and left-sided colitis in two, and histology consistent with ulcerative colitis was found in all of these patients. From 8 or 9 newly diagnosed, treatment-naive pediatric ulcerative colitis patients and a handful of non-IBD control children, paired blood and rectal samples were collected. The Pediatric Ulcerative Colitis Activity Index classified a couple of patients as having mild disease, several as having moderate disease and three as having acute severe colitis.

During colonoscopy, one to two pinch biopsies were obtained from the rectum for research purposes. Ulcerative colitis patients had received no immunosuppressive medication before the diagnostic colonoscopy. Before DNA isolation, rectal biopsies were subjected to proteinase K digestion. The Wizard kit (Promega) was used to extract genomic DNA from blood and intestinal samples. What the study reported, not specific to this receptor: Rectal pinch biopsies may have included blood-derived T cells, especially in patients with overt colitis. A couple of rectal CDR3 clonotypes were detected in all ulcerative colitis patients and were not detected in any of the controls. Because repertoires came from total lymphocyte DNA, patterns in rare subsets such as regulatory T cells may not be reflected. Clonal overlap between a subject's own blood and rectum was significantly greater in ulcerative colitis patients than in controls, which suggests more T cell trafficking to inflamed tissue. For technical reasons, substantially fewer templates were yielded by the blood samples of a couple of patients, and these blood samples were excluded from blood-rectal overlap analysis. Features of the rectal repertoire distinguished controls, mild-moderate colitis patients and acute severe colitis patients, and in acute severe colitis, rectal diversity was reduced because of clonal expansions. The healthy control group was small, with only four individuals.

Using the immunoSEQ TRB Survey service, rearranged CDR3 beta regions were amplified from genomic DNA with multiplex V and J primers. To keep depth equal across samples, survey-level sequencing depth of up to 500,000 reads per sample was applied. Libraries were purified and pooled, and sequencing was performed on Illumina technology. As for the original processing: Productive clonality, sample overlap, pairwise scatters, CDR3 beta length, V/D/J gene usage and productiveness were all assessed with the immunoSEQ online tools. Alongside Shannon and Simpson indices, calculated diversity was computed as the number of unique rearrangements divided by total templates, multiplied by 100. Principal component analysis was performed on Z-score normalized data with the R prcomp function and the ggbiplot package. Morisita's index was used to quantify blood-rectal clonal overlap within each subject. In its TCRdb copy, this immuneACCESS table keeps in-frame sequences only and misses some clones. Where compared with another copy, unresolved V genes explain less than half of these, and the others have no known cause. V and J calls plus clone size are reproduced from that table; the DNA served to infer D and trimming. The sample table contains about 37,000 clones; only one count was recorded for about 81% of them. Around 9.1% of the sample lies in the top ten.

The sequenced material came from gut tissue. The TCR comes from a boy aged 10-17 years with severe ulcerative colitis. The rearrangement combines TRBV28 with TRBJ2-2; TRBD2 aligns with 11 central bases. The DNA sequence follows: TGTGCCAGCAGTCTTAGCGGGGGGGCCGGCGGGGAGCTGTTTTTT. Its protein reads: CASSLSGGAGGELFF.